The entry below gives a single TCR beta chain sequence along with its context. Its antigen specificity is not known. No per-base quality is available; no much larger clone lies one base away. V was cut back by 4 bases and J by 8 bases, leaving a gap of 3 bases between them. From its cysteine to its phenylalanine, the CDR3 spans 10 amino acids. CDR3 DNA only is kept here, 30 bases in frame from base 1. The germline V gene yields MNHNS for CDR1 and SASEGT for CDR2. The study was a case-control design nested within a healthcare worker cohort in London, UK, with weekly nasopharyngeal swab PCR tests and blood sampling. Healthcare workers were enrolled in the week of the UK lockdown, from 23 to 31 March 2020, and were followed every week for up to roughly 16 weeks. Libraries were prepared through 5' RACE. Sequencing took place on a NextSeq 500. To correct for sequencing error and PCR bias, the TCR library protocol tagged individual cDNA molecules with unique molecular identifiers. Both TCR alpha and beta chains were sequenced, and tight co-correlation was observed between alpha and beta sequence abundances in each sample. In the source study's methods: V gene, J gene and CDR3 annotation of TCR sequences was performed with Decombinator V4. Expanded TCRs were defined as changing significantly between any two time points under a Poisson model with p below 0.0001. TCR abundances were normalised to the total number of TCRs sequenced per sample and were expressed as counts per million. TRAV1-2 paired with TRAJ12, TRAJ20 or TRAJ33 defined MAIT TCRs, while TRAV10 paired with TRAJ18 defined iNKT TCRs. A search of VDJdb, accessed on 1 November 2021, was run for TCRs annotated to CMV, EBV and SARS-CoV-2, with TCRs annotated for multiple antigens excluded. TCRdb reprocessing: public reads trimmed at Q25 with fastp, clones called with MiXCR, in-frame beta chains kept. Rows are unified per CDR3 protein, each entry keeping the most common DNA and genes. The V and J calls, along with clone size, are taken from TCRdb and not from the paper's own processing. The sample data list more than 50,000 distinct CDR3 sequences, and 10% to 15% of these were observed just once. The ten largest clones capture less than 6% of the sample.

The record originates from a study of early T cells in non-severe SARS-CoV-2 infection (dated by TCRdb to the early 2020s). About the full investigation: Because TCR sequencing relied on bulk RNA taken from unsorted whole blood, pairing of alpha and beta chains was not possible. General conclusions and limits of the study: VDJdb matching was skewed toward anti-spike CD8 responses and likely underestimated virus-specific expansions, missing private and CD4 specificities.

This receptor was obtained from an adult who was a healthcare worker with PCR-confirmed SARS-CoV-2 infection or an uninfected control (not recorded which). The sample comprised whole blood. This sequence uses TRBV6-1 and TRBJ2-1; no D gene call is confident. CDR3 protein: CASSGYEQFF. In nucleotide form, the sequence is TGTGCCAGCAGTGGGTATGAGCAGTTCTTC.